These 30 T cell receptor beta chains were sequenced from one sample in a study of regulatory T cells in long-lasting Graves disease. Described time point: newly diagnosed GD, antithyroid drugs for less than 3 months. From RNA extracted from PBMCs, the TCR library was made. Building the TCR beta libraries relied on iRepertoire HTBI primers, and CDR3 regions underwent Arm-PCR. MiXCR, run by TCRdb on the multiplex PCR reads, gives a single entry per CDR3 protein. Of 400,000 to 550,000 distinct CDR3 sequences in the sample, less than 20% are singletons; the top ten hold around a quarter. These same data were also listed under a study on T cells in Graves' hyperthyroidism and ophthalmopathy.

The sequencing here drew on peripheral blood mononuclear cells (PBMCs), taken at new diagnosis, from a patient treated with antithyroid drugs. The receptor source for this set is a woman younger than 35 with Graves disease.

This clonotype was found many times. The CDR3 DNA is TGCAGTGCTAGAGCCGGACTAGCGGAATCCACAGATACGCAGTATTTT. Residues: CSARAGLAESTDTQYF. The V call is TRBV20-1, the J call TRBJ2-3; 10 nucleotides agree with TRBD2. V was clipped by 1 base and J by 2 bases; unmatched bases: 6. Germline CDR1 reads DFQATT; CDR2 reads SNEGSKA (reference sequence). CDR3 length equals 16 residues.

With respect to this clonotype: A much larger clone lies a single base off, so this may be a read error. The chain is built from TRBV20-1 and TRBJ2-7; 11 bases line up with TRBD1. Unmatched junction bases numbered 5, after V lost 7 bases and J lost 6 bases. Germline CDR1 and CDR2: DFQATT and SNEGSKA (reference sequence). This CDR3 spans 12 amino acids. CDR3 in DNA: TGCAGTGTTGGGACAGGGGGGTTCGAGCAGTACTTC. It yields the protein CSVGTGGFEQYF.

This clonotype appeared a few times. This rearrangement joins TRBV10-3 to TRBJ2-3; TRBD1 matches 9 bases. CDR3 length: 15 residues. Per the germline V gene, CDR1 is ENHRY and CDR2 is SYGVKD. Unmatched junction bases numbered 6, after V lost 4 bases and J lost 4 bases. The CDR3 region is CAISGGTGNADTQYF. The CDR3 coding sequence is TGTGCCATCAGTGGTGGGACAGGGAATGCAGATACGCAGTATTTT.

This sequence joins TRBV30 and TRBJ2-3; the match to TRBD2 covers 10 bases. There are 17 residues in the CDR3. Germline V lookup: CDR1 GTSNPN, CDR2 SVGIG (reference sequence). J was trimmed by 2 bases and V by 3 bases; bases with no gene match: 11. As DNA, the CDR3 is TGTGCCTGGAGAAGACTAGCGGGCTCTCAGATCACAGATACGCAGTATTTT. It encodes CAWRRLAGSQITDTQYF.

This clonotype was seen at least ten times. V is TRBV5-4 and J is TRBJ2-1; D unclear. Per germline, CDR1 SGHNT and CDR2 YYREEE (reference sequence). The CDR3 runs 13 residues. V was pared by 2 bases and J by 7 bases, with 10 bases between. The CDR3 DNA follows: TGTGCCAGCAGCTTTGCCCCGAGGAATGAGCAGTTCTTC. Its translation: CASSFAPRNEQFF.

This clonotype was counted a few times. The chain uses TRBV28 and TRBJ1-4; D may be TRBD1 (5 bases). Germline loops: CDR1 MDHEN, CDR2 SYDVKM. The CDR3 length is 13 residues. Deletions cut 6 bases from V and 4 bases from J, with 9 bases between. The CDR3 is CASSGGFNEKLFF. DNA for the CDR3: TGTGCCAGCAGCGGGGGGTTTAATGAAAAACTGTTTTTT.

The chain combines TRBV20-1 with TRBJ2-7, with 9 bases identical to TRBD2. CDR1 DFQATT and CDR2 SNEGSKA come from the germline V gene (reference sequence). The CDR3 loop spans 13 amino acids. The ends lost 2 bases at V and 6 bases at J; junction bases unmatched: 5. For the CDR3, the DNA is TGCAGTGCTAGACTAGCGGGAACTATCGAGCAGTACTTC. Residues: CSARLAGTIEQYF.

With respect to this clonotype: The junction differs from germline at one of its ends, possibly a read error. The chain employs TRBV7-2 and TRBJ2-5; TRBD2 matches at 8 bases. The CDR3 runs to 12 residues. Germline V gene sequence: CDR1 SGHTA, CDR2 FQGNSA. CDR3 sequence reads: CASSEPGGRFAF. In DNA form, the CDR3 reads TGTGCCAGCAGCGAACCGGGAGGGCGCTTTGCCTTC.

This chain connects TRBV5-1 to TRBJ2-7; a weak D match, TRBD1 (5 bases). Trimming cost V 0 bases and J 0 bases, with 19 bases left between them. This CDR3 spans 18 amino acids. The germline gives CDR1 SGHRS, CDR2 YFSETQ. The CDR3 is CASSLGLRQGKSSYEQYF. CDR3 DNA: TGCGCCAGCAGCTTGGGGCTTCGGCAGGGTAAATCCTCCTACGAGCAGTACTTC. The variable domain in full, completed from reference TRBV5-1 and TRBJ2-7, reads KAGVTQTPRYLIKTRGQQVTLSCSPISGHRSVSWYQQTPGQGLQFLFEYFSETQRNKGNFPGRFSGRQFSNSRSEMNVSTLELGDSALYLCASSLGLRQGKSSYEQYFGPGTRLTVT.

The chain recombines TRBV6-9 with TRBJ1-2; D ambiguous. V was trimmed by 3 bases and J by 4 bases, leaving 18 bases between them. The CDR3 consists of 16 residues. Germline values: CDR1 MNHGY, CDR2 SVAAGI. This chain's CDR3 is CASSYGGFAEGYGYTF. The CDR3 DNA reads TGTGCCAGCAGTTACGGAGGATTCGCCGAAGGCTATGGCTACACCTTC.

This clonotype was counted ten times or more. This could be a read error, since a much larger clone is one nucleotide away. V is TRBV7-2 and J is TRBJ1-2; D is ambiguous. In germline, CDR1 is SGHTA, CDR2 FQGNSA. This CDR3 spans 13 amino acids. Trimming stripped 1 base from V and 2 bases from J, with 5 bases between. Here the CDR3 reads CASSLEQNYGYTF. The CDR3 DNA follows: TGTGCCAGCAGCTTAGAACAGAACTATGGCTACACCTTC.

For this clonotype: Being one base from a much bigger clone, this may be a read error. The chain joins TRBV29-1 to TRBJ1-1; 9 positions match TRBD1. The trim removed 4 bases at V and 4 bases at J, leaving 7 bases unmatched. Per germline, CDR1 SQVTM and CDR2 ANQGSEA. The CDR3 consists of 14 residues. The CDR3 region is CSVGLVDRGTEAFF. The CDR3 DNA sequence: TGCAGCGTTGGCCTGGTGGACAGGGGCACTGAAGCTTTCTTT.

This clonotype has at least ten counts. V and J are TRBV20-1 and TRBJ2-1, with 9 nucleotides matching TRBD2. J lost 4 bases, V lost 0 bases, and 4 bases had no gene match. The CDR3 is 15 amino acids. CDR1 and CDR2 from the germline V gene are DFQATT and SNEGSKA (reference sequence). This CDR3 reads CSARDRREGYNEQFF. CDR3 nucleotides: TGCAGTGCTAGAGATAGGCGGGAGGGTTACAATGAGCAGTTCTTC.

The CDR3 DNA is TGTGCCAGCAGTTACTTAAACAGGGTTACCGAGACCCAGTACTTC. The encoded protein is CASSYLNRVTETQYF. The chain couples TRBV6-9 to TRBJ2-5, with D perhaps matching TRBD1 (6 bases). Deletions cut 3 bases from V and 5 bases from J, with 16 bases between. CDR3 length: 15 amino acids. Germline assignment: CDR1 MNHGY and CDR2 SVAAGI.

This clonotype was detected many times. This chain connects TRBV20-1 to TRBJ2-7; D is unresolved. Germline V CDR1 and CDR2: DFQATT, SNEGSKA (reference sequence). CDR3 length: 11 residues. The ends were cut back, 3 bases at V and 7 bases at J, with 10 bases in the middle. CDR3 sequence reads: CSASLHLEQYF. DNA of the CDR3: TGCAGTGCTAGTCTCCACTTAGAGCAGTACTTC.

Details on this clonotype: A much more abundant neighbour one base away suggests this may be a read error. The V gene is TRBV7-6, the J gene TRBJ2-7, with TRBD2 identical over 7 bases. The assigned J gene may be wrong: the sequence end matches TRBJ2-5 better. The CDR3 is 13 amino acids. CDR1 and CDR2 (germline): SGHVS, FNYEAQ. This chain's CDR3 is CAGSPIAGETQYF. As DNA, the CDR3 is TGTGCCGGCAGCCCTATAGCGGGAGAGACCCAGTACTTC.

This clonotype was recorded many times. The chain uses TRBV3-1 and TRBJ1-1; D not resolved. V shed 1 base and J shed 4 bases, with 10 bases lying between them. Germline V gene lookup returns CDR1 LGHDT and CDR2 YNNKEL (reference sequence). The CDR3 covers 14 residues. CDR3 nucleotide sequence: TGTGCCAGCAGCCAAGCTAGGGTCGGCACTGAAGCTTTCTTT. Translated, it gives CASSQARVGTEAFF.

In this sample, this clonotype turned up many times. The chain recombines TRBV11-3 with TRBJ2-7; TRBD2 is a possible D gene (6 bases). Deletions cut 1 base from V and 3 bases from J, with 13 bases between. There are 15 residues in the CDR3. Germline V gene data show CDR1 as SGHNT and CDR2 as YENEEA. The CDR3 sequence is CASSLGAGRFYEQYF. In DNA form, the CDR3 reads TGTGCCAGCAGCTTAGGAGCGGGCCGTTTCTACGAGCAGTACTTC. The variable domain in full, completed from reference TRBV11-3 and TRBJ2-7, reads EAGVVQSPRYKIIEKKQPVAFWCNPISGHNTLYWYLQNLGQGPELLIRYENEEAVDDSQLPKDRFSAERLKGVDSTLKIQPAELGDSAVYLCASSLGAGRFYEQYFGPGTRLTVT.

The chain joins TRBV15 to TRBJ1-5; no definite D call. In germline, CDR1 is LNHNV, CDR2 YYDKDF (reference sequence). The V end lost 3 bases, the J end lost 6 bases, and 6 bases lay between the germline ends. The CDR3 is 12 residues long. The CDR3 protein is CATSRVGQPQHF. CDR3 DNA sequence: TGTGCCACCAGCAGGGTAGGTCAGCCCCAGCATTTT.

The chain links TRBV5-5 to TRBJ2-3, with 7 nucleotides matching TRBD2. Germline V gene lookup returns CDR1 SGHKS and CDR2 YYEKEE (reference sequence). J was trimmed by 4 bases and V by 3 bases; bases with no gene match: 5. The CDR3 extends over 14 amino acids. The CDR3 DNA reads TGTGCCAGCAGCTCTTGGCGGGAGTCAGATACGCAGTATTTT. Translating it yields CASSSWRESDTQYF.

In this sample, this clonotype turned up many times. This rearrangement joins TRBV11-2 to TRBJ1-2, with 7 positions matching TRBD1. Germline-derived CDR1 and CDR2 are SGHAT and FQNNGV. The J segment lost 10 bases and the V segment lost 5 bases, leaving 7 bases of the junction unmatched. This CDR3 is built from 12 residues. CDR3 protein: CASSKGGPTYTF. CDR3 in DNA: TGTGCCAGCAGCAAAGGGGGCCCCACCTACACCTTC. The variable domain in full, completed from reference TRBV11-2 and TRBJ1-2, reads EAGVAQSPRYKIIEKRQSVAFWCNPISGHATLYWYQQILGQGPKLLIQFQNNGVVDDSQLPKDRFSAERLKGVDSTLKIQPAKLEDSAVYLCASSKGGPTYTFGSGTRLTVV.

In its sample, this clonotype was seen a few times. CDR3 protein: CSASPSSGRNYEQYF. CDR3 DNA sequence: TGCAGTGCTAGCCCCTCTAGCGGGAGAAACTACGAGCAGTACTTC. The chain carries TRBV20-1 and TRBJ2-7, with TRBD2 identical over 10 bases. J was trimmed by 3 bases and V by 3 bases; bases with no gene match: 8. Per the germline V gene, CDR1 is DFQATT and CDR2 is SNEGSKA (reference sequence). The CDR3 length is 15 residues.

CDR3 sequence reads: CSASKSGRSYEQYF. CDR3 in DNA: TGCAGTGCTAGCAAAAGCGGCCGCTCCTACGAGCAGTACTTC. The J gene is TRBJ2-7, the V gene TRBV20-1, with a tentative D call TRBD2 (5 bases). The CDR3 totals 14 residues. The germline V gene encodes CDR1 DFQATT and CDR2 SNEGSKA (reference sequence). Trimming removed 3 bases at V and 0 bases at J, with 12 bases between.

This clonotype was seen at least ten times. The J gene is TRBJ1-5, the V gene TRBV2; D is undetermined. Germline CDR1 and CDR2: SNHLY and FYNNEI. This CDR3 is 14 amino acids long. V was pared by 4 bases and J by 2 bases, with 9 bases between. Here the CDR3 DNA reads TGTGCCAGCAGTGCCAGGTTAGGCAATCAGCCCCAGCATTTT. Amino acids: CASSARLGNQPQHF.

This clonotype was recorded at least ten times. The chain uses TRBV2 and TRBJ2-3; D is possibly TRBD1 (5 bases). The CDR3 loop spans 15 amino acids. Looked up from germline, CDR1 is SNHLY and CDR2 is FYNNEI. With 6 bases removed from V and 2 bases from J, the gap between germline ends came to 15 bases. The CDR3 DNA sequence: TGTGCCAGCAGGGGAAGGACAAGCCCCACAGATACGCAGTATTTT. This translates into CASRGRTSPTDTQYF.

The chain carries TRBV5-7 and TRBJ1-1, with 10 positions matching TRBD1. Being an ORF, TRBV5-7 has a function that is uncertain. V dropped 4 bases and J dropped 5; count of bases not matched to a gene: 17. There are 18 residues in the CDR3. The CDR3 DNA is TGTGCCAGCAGCCGGCATCCTTCCCGGGACAGGGGTGGTACTGAAGCTTTCTTT. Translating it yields CASSRHPSRDRGGTEAFF.

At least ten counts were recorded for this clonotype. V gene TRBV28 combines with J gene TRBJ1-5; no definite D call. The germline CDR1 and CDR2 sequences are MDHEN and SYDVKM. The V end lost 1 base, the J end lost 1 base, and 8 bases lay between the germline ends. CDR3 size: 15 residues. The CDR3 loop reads CASSLSLGSNQPQHF. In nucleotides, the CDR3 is TGTGCCAGCAGTTTATCCCTGGGAAGCAATCAGCCCCAGCATTTT.

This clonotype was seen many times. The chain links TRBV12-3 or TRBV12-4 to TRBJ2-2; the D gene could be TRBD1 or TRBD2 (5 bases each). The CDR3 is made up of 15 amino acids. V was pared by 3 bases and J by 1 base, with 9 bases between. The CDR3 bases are TGTGCCAGCAGTTTCGGTGGGGGGAACACCGGGGAGCTGTTTTTT. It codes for CASSFGGGNTGELFF.

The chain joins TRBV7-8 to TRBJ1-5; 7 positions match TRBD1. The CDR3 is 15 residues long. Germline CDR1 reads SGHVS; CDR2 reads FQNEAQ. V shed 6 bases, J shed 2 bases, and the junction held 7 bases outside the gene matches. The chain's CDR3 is CASSSQGIGNQPQHF. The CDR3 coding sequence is TGTGCCAGCAGTTCACAGGGGATCGGCAATCAGCCCCAGCATTTT.

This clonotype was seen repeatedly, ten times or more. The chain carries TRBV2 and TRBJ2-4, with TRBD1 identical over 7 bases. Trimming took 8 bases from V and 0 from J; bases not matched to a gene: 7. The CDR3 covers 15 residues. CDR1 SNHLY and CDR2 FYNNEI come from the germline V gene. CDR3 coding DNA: TGTGCCAGCTCGGGACAGCAATTAGCCAAAAACATTCAGTACTTC. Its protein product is CASSGQQLAKNIQYF.